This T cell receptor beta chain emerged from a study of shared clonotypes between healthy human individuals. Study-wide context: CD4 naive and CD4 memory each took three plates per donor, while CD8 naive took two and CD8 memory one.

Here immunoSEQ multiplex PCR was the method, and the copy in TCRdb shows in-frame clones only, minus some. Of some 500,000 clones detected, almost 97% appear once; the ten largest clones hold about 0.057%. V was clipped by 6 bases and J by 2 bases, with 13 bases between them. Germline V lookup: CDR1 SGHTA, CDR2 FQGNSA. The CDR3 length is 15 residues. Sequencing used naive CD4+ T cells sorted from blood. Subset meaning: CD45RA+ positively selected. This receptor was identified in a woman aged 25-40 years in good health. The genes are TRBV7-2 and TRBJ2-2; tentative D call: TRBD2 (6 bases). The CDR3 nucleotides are TGTGCCAGCAGTTTTAGCGGAAGAAACACCGGGGAGCTGTTTTTT. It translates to CASSFSGRNTGELFF.